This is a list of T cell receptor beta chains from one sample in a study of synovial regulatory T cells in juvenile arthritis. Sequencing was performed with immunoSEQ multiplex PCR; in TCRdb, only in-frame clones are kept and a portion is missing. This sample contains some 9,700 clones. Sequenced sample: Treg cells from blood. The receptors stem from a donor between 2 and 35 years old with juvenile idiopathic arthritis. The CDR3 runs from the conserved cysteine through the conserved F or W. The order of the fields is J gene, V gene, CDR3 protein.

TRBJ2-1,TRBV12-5,CASGVETNEQFF
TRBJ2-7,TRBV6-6,CASSTPGQGYEQYF
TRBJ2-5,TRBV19,CASSIMETQYF
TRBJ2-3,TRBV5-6,CASMTASTDTQYF
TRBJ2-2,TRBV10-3,CAINSANTGELFF
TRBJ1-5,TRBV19,CASSTQARGGQPQHF
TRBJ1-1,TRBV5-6,CASSLVRAEAFF
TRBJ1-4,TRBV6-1,CASSGWTGGEKLFF
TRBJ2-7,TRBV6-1,CASKRRSYEQYF
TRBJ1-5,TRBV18,CASSPTGINQPQHF
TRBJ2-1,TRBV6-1,CASSEGWGSYNEQFF
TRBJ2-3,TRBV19,CASSPRHTDTQYF
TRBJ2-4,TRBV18,CASSPPKDGTEDLAKNIQYF
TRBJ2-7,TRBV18,CASSPNDPGPIYF
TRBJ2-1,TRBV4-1,CASSQTLAASYNEQFF